These T cell receptor beta chains were read from a single sample in a study of CD8 T cells in ankylosing spondylitis. TCRdb reprocessed the 5' RACE reads via MiXCR and lists one record per CDR3 protein. Of a few hundred thousand distinct CDR3 sequences listed, about a fifth are singletons. Sequences were obtained from blood, either unsorted or a sorted T cell fraction (not recorded which). The receptors shown here come from a male donor with ankylosing spondylitis. The CDR3 runs from the conserved cysteine through the conserved F or W. D genes are given only for firm matches. Rows give clone size only sometimes, using once, few, many, or a class for an expanded clone.

j_call	d_call	clone_size	v_call	cdr3_nt	cdr3_aa
TRBJ2-1	-	few	TRBV5-1	TGCGCCAGCGGGTATGGGGCCTACTCCTACAATGAGCAGTTCTTC	CASGYGAYSYNEQFF
TRBJ2-2	-	-	TRBV14	TGTGCCAGCAGCCAAGTAATAAGCAGCGGGGAGCTGTTTTTT	CASSQVISSGELFF
TRBJ2-1	-	-	TRBV5-1	TGCGCCAGCAGCGCGCTAGGGGGACTACACCACAATGAGCAGTTCTTC	CASSALGGLHHNEQFF
TRBJ2-1	TRBD2	-	TRBV9	TGTGCCAGCAGCGCGGGACTAGACTACTTTGCGCAGTTCTTC	CASSAGLDYFAQFF
TRBJ2-2	-	few	TRBV7-3	TGTGCCAGCAGCTTAATATTGGGCACCGGGGAGCTGTTTTTT	CASSLILGTGELFF
TRBJ2-1	TRBD2	-	TRBV19	TGTGCCAGTAATAGCGGGAGGCCTCCTCGCAATGAGCAGTTCTTC	CASNSGRPPRNEQFF
TRBJ2-1	TRBD1	few	TRBV5-6	TGTGCCAGCAGCTGGGGGACAGGGGACATGGGAGAGCAGTTCTTC	CASSWGTGDMGEQFF
TRBJ2-7	TRBD1	few	TRBV29-1	TGCAGCGTTGCCCCCAGGACAGGGAAGTACGAGCAGTACTTC	CSVAPRTGKYEQYF
TRBJ1-2	-	few	TRBV29-1	TGCAGCGTAAGGGGTCAGGATCATAACTATGGCTACACCTTC	CSVRGQDHNYGYTF
TRBJ1-1	-	-	TRBV6-2/TRBV6-3	TGTGCCAGCAGTTACGACAGACTGAACACTGAAGCTTTCTTT	CASSYDRLNTEAFF
TRBJ2-1	-	-	TRBV5-1	TGCGCCACCAGCCCGGGCGGCCTCTACAATGAGCAGTTCTTC	CATSPGGLYNEQFF
TRBJ2-2	-	-	TRBV20-1	TGCAGTGCTGAACCCGAGCCCACCGGGGAGCTGTTTTTT	CSAEPEPTGELFF
TRBJ1-1	-	-	TRBV29-1	TGCAGCGTTGAAGATGGGGGGAGGGGCACTGAAGCTTTCTTT	CSVEDGGRGTEAFF
TRBJ1-2	-	few	TRBV6-5	TGTGCCAGCAGTTTAAAGGCAGCCAACGTCTATGGCTACACCTTC	CASSLKAANVYGYTF
TRBJ2-1	-	-	TRBV29-1	TGCAGCGTTGAAGATAGAGCGGTATTCTCAAATGAGCAGTTCTTC	CSVEDRAVFSNEQFF
TRBJ2-3	-	few	TRBV30	TGTGCCTGGAGGCTAGGACCGGATACGCAGTATTTT	CAWRLGPDTQYF
TRBJ2-2	TRBD1	-	TRBV3-1	TGTGCCAGCAGCCGCTTCCGTGCAAGACAGGGCTTCACCGGGGAGCTGTTTTTT	CASSRFRARQGFTGELFF
TRBJ2-7	TRBD1	-	TRBV10-3	TGTGCCACGACGGACAGGGGATCCTCCTACGAGCAGTACTTC	CATTDRGSSYEQYF
TRBJ1-1	-	-	TRBV24-1	TGTGCCACCAGTGCCTCCAATCCCCCGGGTATACTTTTCTTT	CATSASNPPGILFF
TRBJ2-7	-	few	TRBV20-1	TGCAGTGCTAGGGGTTACGAGCAGTACTTC	CSARGYEQYF
TRBJ1-6	-	-	TRBV27	TGTGCCAGCAGTGCGATGGGTTCACCCCTCCACTTT	CASSAMGSPLHF
TRBJ1-6	TRBD1	-	TRBV5-5	TGTGCCAGCAGACCTAATCAGGGGGCACACGAAACGTTT	CASRPNQGAHETF
TRBJ1-2	-	few	TRBV20-1	TGCAGTGCCCTTAAAGGTGGGGTCGGCGGCTACACCTTC	CSALKGGVGGYTF
TRBJ2-7	TRBD2	-	TRBV5-1	TGCGCCAGCAGCTTGAATGGGAGGGCATCCCACGAGCAGTACTTC	CASSLNGRASHEQYF
TRBJ2-1	TRBD2	-	TRBV10-3	TGTGCCATCGGACTAGCGGCCTACAATGAGCAGTTCTTC	CAIGLAAYNEQFF
TRBJ2-2	TRBD2	-	TRBV20-1	TGCAGTGCTAGAGTGGCGGGAGCGAACACCGGGGAGCTGTTTTTT	CSARVAGANTGELFF
TRBJ2-1	TRBD2	few	TRBV24-1	TGTGCCACCAGTGTGGGGGGGGCGAGACTAGCGGGTCAGGATGAGCAGTTCTTC	CATSVGGARLAGQDEQFF
TRBJ2-2	-	few	TRBV4-1	TGCGCCAGCAGCCAAGATGGGCAACCTAGCACCGGGGAGCTGTTTTTT	CASSQDGQPSTGELFF
TRBJ2-5	TRBD1	many	TRBV12-3/TRBV12-4	TGTGCCAGCAGTTTCGGACAGGGAAGGGAGACCCAGTACTTC	CASSFGQGRETQYF
TRBJ1-6	-	-	TRBV7-3	TGTGCCAGCAGCTTAGGGGGCTTCGAGTCACCCCTCCACTTT	CASSLGGFESPLHF
TRBJ1-1	-	-	TRBV3-1	TGTGCCAGCACACAGGTCGGGACTGAAGCTTTCTTT	CASTQVGTEAFF
TRBJ2-1	TRBD2	few	TRBV29-1	TGCAGCGTTGAAGGAGTGTGGCGGGAGCGGAGCTCCTACAATGAGCAGTTCTTC	CSVEGVWRERSSYNEQFF
TRBJ1-3	TRBD1	few	TRBV11-2	TGTGCCAGCAGCTTAGTTTGGGGACAGCGTAGCTCTGGAAACACCATATATTTT	CASSLVWGQRSSGNTIYF
TRBJ2-7	TRBD2	few	TRBV20-1	TGCAGTGCTATACAGAGCGGGGACTCCTACGAGCAGTACTTC	CSAIQSGDSYEQYF
TRBJ2-1	-	few	TRBV4-1	TGCGCCAGCAGCCAAGAGGGGGGTGAGCAGTTCTTC	CASSQEGGEQFF
TRBJ2-1	TRBD2	many	TRBV7-9	TGTGCCAGCACCCCACTGGGCGGGAGGGAGCAGTTCTTC	CASTPLGGREQFF
TRBJ2-5	TRBD2	few	TRBV6-5	TGTGCCAGCAGTTACTCGACGACTAGCGGGAGGAGAGAGACCCAGTACTTC	CASSYSTTSGRRETQYF
TRBJ1-5	-	-	TRBV12-3/TRBV12-4	TGTGCCAGCAGATCCGGGTCCCCCGGGCCCCAGCATTTT	CASRSGSPGPQHF
TRBJ2-7	-	-	TRBV6-5	TGTGCCAGCGGGATAACGGTGTGGGAGCAGTACTTC	CASGITVWEQYF
TRBJ2-7	TRBD2	-	TRBV19	TGTGCCAGTAGTATAGAGGCTAGCGGTAGCTCCTACGAGCAGTACTTC	CASSIEASGSSYEQYF
TRBJ1-2	-	-	TRBV6-1	TGTGCCAGCAGTCCCGACCCACAGACCTATGGCTACACCTTC	CASSPDPQTYGYTF